This TCR beta chain stems from a study of chemoradiotherapy in HPV16-positive cancers. The study's findings and limits: Better recurrence-free survival went with HPV-responsive T-cell expansion in HPV16-positive patients. HPV-specific T cells were functionally defined from only a couple of HPV16-positive patients. Candidate HPV-specific clones and E7-related TCR motifs grew in tumor during treatment.

The assay was immunoSEQ multiplex PCR, and TCRdb's table has in-frame clones only and misses some. The sample includes 3,200 or so clones, about 89% seen only once; the top ten take roughly 3.3%. To note about this clone: Its matching antigen is unknown.

The CDR3 extends over 15 amino acids. The germline gives CDR1 SGHDN, CDR2 FVKESK. The trim removed 4 bases at V and 2 bases at J, leaving 8 bases unmatched. The receptor's source is a human donor with HPV-associated anogenital cancer. This sequence joins TRBV14 and TRBJ2-7, with 7 bases fitting TRBD2. This sample comprised tumor tissue, obtained from a patient who underwent chemoradiotherapy. The chain's CDR3 is CASSRAASGPYEQYF. The CDR3 nucleotides read TGTGCCAGCAGCCGCGCGGCTAGCGGCCCCTACGAGCAGTACTTC.